This is a list of T cell receptor beta chains from one sample in a study of radiation and T cells in renal cell carcinoma. Clones were read by immunoSEQ multiplex PCR, and TCRdb kept only the in-frame ones, dropping some. This sample carries over 85,000 clones, 85% of them seen once, and the ten largest clones take under 10%. This specimen consisted of blood, obtained from a patient whose treatment included radiotherapy and nephrectomy. Receptor source: a man in his fifties with renal cell carcinoma. Both conserved end residues are trimmed from each CDR3.

J gene: TRBJ2-7; V gene: TRBV5-1; CDR3 protein: ASSLVGGLADSYEQY
J gene: TRBJ1-1; V gene: TRBV18; CDR3 protein: ASSPMGRDTEAF
J gene: TRBJ2-2; V gene: TRBV21-1; CDR3 protein: ASSPLRREFTGELF
J gene: TRBJ1-5; V gene: TRBV28; CDR3 protein: ASNREGSQQPQH
J gene: TRBJ2-3; V gene: TRBV5-4; CDR3 protein: ASSLATDSHTDTQY
J gene: TRBJ1-6; V gene: TRBV19; CDR3 protein: ASSILGNSPLH
J gene: TRBJ2-5; V gene: TRBV21-1; CDR3 protein: ASSDWGRETQY
J gene: TRBJ1-1; V gene: TRBV30; CDR3 protein: AWTRTGAEAF
J gene: TRBJ1-3; V gene: TRBV7-6; CDR3 protein: ASSHRRTGGNTIY
J gene: TRBJ1-1; V gene: TRBV4-3; CDR3 protein: ASSLDRGTEAF
J gene: TRBJ2-3; V gene: TRBV6-1; CDR3 protein: ASSEWDPVGDTQY
J gene: TRBJ2-3; V gene: TRBV30; CDR3 protein: AWSWLADTQY